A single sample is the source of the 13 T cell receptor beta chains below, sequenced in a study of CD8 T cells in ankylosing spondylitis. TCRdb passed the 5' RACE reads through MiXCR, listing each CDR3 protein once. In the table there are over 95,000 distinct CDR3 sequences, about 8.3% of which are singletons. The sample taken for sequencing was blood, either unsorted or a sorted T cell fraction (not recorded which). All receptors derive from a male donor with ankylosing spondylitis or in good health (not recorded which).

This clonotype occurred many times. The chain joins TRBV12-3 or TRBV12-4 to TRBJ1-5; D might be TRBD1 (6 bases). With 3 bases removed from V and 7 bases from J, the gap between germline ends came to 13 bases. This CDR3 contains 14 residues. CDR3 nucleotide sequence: TGTGCCAGCAGTTTTAGGGGGGTTGGACAGCCCCAGCATTTT. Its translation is CASSFRGVGQPQHF.

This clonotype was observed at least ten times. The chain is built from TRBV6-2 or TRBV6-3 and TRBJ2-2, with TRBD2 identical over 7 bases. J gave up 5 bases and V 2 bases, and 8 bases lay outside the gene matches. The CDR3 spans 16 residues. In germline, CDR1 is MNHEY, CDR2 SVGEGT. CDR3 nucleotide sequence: TGTGCCAGCAGTTACCGGGCTAGCGGATATACCGGGGAGCTGTTTTTT. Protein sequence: CASSYRASGYTGELFF.

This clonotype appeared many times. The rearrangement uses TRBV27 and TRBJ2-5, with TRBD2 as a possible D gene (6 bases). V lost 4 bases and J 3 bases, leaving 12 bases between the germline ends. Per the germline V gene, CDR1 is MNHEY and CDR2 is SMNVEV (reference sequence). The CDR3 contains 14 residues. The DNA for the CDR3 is TGTGCCAGCAGTTGGAAACTAGCAGAAGAGACCCAGTACTTC. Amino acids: CASSWKLAEETQYF.

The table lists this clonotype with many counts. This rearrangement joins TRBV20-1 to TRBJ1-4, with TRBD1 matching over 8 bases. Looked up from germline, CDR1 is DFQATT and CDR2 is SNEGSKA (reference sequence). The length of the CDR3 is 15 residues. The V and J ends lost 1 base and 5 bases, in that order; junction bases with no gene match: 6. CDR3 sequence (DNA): TGCAGTGCTAGAGCAGGGACAGGCGGAAATGAAAAACTGTTTTTT. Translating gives CSARAGTGGNEKLFF.

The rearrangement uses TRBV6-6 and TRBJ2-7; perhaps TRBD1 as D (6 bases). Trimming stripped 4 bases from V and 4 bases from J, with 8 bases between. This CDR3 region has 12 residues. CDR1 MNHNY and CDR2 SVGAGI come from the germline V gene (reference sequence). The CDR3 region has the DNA TGTGCCAGCAGTTTCGGACAGTACGAGCAGTACTTC. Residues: CASSFGQYEQYF.

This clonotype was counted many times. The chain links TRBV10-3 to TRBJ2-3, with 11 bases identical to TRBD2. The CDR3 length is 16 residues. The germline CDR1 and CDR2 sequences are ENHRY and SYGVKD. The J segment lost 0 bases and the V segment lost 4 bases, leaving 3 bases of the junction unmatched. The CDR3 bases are TGTGCCATCAGTGCGACTAGCGGGGTTAGCACAGATACGCAGTATTTT. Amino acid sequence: CAISATSGVSTDTQYF.

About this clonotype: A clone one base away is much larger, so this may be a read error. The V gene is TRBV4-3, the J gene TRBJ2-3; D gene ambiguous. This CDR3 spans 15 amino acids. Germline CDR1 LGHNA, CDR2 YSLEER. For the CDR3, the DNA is TGCGTCAGCAGCCAAGTAGCCCACTCCACAGATACGCAGTATTTT. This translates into CVSSQVAHSTDTQYF.

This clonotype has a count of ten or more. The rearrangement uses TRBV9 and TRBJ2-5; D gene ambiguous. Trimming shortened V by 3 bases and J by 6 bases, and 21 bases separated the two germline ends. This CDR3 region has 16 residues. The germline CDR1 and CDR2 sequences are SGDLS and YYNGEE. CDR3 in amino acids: CASSDFPGPSNKTQYF. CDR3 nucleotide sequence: TGTGCCAGCAGCGACTTCCCCGGGCCCTCGAACAAGACCCAGTACTTC.

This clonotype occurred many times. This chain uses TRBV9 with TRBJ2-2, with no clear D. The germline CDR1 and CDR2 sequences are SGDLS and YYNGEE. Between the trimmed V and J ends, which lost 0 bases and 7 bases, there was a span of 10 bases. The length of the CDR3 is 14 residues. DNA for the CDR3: TGTGCCAGCAGCGTAGTTTCCCAGGTCGGGGAGCTGTTTTTT. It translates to CASSVVSQVGELFF.

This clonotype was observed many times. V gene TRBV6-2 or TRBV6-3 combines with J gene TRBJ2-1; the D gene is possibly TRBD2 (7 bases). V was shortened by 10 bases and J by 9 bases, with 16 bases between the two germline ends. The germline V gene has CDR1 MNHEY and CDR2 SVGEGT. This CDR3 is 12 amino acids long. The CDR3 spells CATRRGALEQFF. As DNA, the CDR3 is TGTGCCACCCGACGGGGGGCCCTTGAGCAGTTCTTC.

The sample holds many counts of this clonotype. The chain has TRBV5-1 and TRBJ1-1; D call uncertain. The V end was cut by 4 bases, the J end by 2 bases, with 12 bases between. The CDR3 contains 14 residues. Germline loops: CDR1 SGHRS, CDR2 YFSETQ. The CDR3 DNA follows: TGCGCCAGCAGCAATTTGGGGAGAAACACTGAAGCTTTCTTT. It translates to CASSNLGRNTEAFF.

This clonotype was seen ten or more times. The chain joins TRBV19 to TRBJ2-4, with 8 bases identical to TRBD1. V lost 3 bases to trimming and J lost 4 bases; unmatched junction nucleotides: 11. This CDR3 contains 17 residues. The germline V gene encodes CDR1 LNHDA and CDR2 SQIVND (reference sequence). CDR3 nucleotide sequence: TGTGCCAGTAGTATGGCCAGGGCCCGGACAGGGAAAAACATTCAGTACTTC. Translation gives CASSMARARTGKNIQYF.

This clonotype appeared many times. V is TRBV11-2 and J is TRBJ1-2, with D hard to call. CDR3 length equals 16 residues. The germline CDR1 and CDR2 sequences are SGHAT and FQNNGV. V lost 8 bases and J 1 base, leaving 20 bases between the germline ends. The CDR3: CASSNLPTAINYGYTF. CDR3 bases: TGTGCCAGCTCAAACCTCCCAACAGCTATTAACTATGGCTACACCTTC.